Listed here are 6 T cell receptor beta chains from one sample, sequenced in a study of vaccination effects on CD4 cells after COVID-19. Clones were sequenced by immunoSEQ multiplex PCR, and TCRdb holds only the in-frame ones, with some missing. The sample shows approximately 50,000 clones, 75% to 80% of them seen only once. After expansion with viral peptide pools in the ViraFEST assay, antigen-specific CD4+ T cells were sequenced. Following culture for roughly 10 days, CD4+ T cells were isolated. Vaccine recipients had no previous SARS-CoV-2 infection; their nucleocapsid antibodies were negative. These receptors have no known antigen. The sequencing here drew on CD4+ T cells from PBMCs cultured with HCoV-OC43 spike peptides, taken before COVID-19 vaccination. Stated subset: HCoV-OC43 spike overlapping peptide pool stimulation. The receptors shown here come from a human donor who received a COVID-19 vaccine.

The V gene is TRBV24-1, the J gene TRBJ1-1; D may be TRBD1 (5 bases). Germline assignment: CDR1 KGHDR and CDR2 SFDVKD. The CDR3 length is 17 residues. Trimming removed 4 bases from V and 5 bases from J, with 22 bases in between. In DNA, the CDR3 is TGTGCCACCAGTGAGTGGGACGACACCCCCTTAAATACTGAAGCTTTCTTT. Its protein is CATSEWDDTPLNTEAFF.

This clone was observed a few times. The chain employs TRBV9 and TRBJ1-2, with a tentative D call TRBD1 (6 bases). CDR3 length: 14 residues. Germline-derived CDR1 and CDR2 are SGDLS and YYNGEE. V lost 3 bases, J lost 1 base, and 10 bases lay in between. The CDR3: CASSETGYNYGYTF. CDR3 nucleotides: TGTGCCAGCAGCGAGACAGGATATAACTATGGCTACACCTTC.

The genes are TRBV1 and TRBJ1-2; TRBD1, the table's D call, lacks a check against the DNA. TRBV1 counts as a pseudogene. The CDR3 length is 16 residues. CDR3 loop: CTSSQTRTGMGYGYTF. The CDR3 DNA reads TGCACCAGCAGCCAGACACGGACAGGGATGGGTTATGGCTACACCTTC.

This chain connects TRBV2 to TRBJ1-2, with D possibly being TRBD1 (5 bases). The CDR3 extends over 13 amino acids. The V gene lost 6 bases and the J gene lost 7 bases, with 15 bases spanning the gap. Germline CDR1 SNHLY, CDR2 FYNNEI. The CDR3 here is CASSGDLRGGYTF. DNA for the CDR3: TGTGCCAGCAGCGGAGACCTAAGGGGTGGCTACACCTTC.

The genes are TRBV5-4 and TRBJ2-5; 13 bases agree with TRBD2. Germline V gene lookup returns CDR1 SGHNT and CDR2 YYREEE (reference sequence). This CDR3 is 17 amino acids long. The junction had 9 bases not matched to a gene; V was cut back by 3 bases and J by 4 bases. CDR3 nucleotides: TGTGCCAGCAGCTGGGGACTAGCGGGGACGTTTGGAGAGACCCAGTACTTC. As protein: CASSWGLAGTFGETQYF. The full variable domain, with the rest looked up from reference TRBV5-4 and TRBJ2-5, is ETGVTQSPTHLIKTRGQQVTLRCSSQSGHNTVSWYQQALGQGPQFIFQYYREEENGRGNFPPRFSGLQFPNYSSELNVNALELDDSALYLCASSWGLAGTFGETQYFGPGTRLLVL.

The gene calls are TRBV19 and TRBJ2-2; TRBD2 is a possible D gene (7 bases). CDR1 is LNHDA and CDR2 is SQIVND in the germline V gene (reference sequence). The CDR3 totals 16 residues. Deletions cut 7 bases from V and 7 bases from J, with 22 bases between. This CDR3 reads CASIPTPGGAFGELFF. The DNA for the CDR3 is TGTGCCAGTATTCCTACCCCGGGGGGCGCCTTCGGGGAGCTGTTTTTT.